One sample yielded the 17 T cell receptor beta chains listed below, sequenced in a study of PD-1 blockade in classical Hodgkin lymphoma. No patient escaped relapse after autologous stem cell transplantation, and brentuximab vedotin exposure varied. Libraries were prepared by immunoSEQ multiplex PCR; TCRdb keeps only in-frame clonotypes and omits some of them. Of over 11,000 clones in the sample, roughly 78% were seen once. This specimen was peripheral blood mononuclear cells (PBMCs), taken before the second cycle of nivolumab. All receptors come from a human donor with classical Hodgkin lymphoma.

The chain is built from TRBV7-3 and TRBJ2-2, with a weak D call TRBD2 (5 bases). The CDR3 spans 15 residues. Germline-derived CDR1 and CDR2 are SGHTA and FQGTGA. V lost 2 bases, J lost 2 bases, and 9 bases lay in between. The CDR3 region has the DNA TGTGCCAGCAGCTTAGGCCTAGCAAACACCGGGGAGCTGTTTTTT. Residues: CASSLGLANTGELFF.

The chain uses TRBV6-5 and TRBJ2-2; unclear D gene. The length of the CDR3 is 15 residues. The V gene's germline CDR1 is MNHEY and CDR2 SVGAGI. Trimming cost V 0 bases and J 7 bases, with 12 bases left between them. Here the CDR3 DNA reads TGTGCCAGCAGTTACTCGGCACCGATTATCGGGGAGCTGTTTTTT. As protein: CASSYSAPIIGELFF.

The rearrangement links TRBV28 to TRBJ2-7; D is ambiguous. V shed 3 bases and J shed 0 bases, with 12 bases lying between them. The CDR3 is made up of 15 amino acids. Germline loops: CDR1 MDHEN, CDR2 SYDVKM. DNA of the CDR3: TGTGCCAGCAGTTTCGCCGGAACCTACTCCTACGAGCAGTACTTC. This encodes CASSFAGTYSYEQYF.

The chain couples TRBV5-6 to TRBJ1-2, with D perhaps matching TRBD1 (5 bases). The CDR3 covers 16 residues. Germline CDR1 is SGHDT and CDR2 is YYEEEE. Trimming cost V 0 bases and J 2 bases, with 14 bases left between them. The CDR3 sequence: CASSLAGRVVNYGYTF. The CDR3, as DNA: TGTGCCAGCAGCTTGGCTGGCAGGGTTGTCAACTATGGCTACACCTTC.

The chain joins TRBV9 to TRBJ2-2; D is unresolved. Germline V lookup: CDR1 SGDLS, CDR2 YYNGEE. V lost 0 bases and J lost 0, with 9 bases in between. The length of the CDR3 is 16 residues. As DNA, the CDR3 is TGTGCCAGCAGCGTAGGGCACCTCGCGAACACCGGGGAGCTGTTTTTT. Its translation is CASSVGHLANTGELFF.

This clone was detected only a few times. V and J are TRBV18 and TRBJ1-1; no firm D call. The CDR3 loop spans 13 amino acids. In germline, CDR1 is KGHSH, CDR2 LQKENI. V shed 2 bases and J shed 1 base, with 5 bases lying between them. The CDR3 protein is CASSPSSNTEAFF. The CDR3 nucleotides read TGTGCCAGCTCACCATCCTCGAACACTGAAGCTTTCTTT.

The rearrangement joins TRBV5-1 to TRBJ1-2, with D perhaps TRBD1 (5 bases). Germline CDR1 is SGHRS and CDR2 is YFSETQ. This CDR3 spans 14 amino acids. Trimming took 4 bases from V and 7 from J, leaving 17 bases between them. The CDR3 reads CASSLDLTGGGYTF. The CDR3 DNA reads TGCGCCAGCAGCCTGGACCTAACCGGGGGTGGCTACACCTTC.

The gene calls are TRBV18 and TRBJ1-5, with 7 bases fitting TRBD1. The germline gives CDR1 KGHSH, CDR2 LQKENI. J gave up 4 bases and V 4 bases, and 10 bases lay outside the gene matches. The length of the CDR3 is 16 residues. This chain's CDR3 is CASSHTGTEINQPQHF. The CDR3, as DNA: TGTGCCAGCTCACATACCGGGACAGAAATTAATCAGCCCCAGCATTTT.

This clone is labeled medium-sized. This chain uses TRBV10-1 with TRBJ1-6, with D possibly TRBD1 on 5 matching bases. The CDR3 has 15 residues. V was shortened by 3 bases and J by 8 bases, with 14 bases between the two germline ends. Germline V CDR1 and CDR2: WNHNN, SYGVQD (reference sequence). CDR3 residues: CASSDKRQPDSPLHF. For the CDR3, the DNA is TGCGCCAGCAGTGACAAGCGACAGCCCGATTCACCCCTCCACTTT.

The chain links TRBV5-1 to TRBJ2-7; D perhaps matches TRBD2 (5 bases). The CDR3 spans 12 residues. The germline gives CDR1 SGHRS, CDR2 YFSETQ. V dropped 5 bases and J dropped 2 bases, with 8 bases sitting between them. CDR3 in amino acids: CASRRGPYEQYF. DNA for the CDR3: TGCGCCAGCAGGCGAGGGCCCTACGAGCAGTACTTC.

This clone was counted once. The genes are TRBV2 and TRBJ1-5; no clear D gene. Germline loops: CDR1 SNHLY, CDR2 FYNNEI. The length of the CDR3 is 14 residues. The ends were cut back, 0 bases at V and 6 bases at J, with 9 bases in the middle. CDR3 amino acids: CASSEASRAQPQHF. The CDR3 nucleotides read TGTGCCAGCAGTGAAGCGAGCAGAGCTCAGCCCCAGCATTTT.

This chain connects TRBV18 to TRBJ2-1, with TRBD2 identical over 8 bases. This CDR3 comprises 15 residues. V shed 1 base, J shed 9 bases, and the junction held 8 bases outside the gene matches. CDR1 and CDR2 (germline): KGHSH, LQKENI. DNA of the CDR3: TGTGCCAGCTCACCACTTAATAGCGGGGAGGGTGAGCAGTTCTTC. Its protein is CASSPLNSGEGEQFF.

In this sample, this clone turned up a few times. This chain uses TRBV6-4 with TRBJ1-5; no definite D call. Trimming removed 2 bases from V and 7 bases from J, with 6 bases in between. The CDR3 covers 12 residues. Germline values: CDR1 MRHNA, CDR2 SNTAGT. The CDR3 is CASSDLGQPQHF. CDR3 coding DNA: TGTGCCAGCAGTGACCTAGGACAGCCCCAGCATTTT.

The V and J genes are TRBV10-2 and TRBJ1-1, with TRBD1 as a possible D gene (5 bases). The V gene's germline CDR1 is WSHSY and CDR2 SAAADI. This CDR3 is built from 16 residues. The V gene lost 6 bases and the J gene lost 3 bases, with 20 bases spanning the gap. Written as DNA, the CDR3 is TGCGCCAGCAGAACGACCTTCAGGGAAACGTACACTGAAGCTTTCTTT. It translates to CASRTTFRETYTEAFF.

As concerns this clone: A far bigger clonotype differs at one base, so this is likely a read error. The chain uses TRBV13 and TRBJ2-1; D is uncertain. V gave up 6 bases and J gave up 8 bases, with 8 bases separating them. The CDR3 is 11 residues long. The germline CDR1 and CDR2 sequences are PRHDT and FYEKMQ (reference sequence). The CDR3 loop reads CASSPGDEQFF. DNA for the CDR3: TGTGCCAGCAGTCCTGGGGATGAGCAGTTCTTC.

The rearrangement uses TRBV10-3 and TRBJ2-3, with 8 bases that match TRBD1. There are 15 residues in the CDR3. The trim removed 6 bases at V and 1 base at J, leaving 6 bases unmatched. Germline V gene data show CDR1 as ENHRY and CDR2 as SYGVKD. The CDR3 loop reads CAIRSGTGGTDTQYF. DNA of the CDR3: TGTGCCATCAGATCCGGGACAGGAGGCACAGATACGCAGTATTTT.

The CDR3 region has the DNA TGTGCCAGCAGCCCCGGGACTCGGGGGGGCTCCTACGAGCAGTACTTC. This sequence encodes CASSPGTRGGSYEQYF. V usage is TRBV7-9 and J usage is TRBJ2-7; 8 bases map to TRBD2. Germline assignment: CDR1 SEHNR and CDR2 FQNEAQ (reference sequence). The CDR3 extends over 16 amino acids. After removal of 5 bases from V and 0 bases from J, the junction contained 9 bases not matched to a gene.